The T cell receptor (beta chain) described here comes from a study of early T cells in non-severe SARS-CoV-2 infection. In germline, CDR1 is SGHNT, CDR2 YYREEE (reference sequence). The CDR3 extends over 15 amino acids. Trimming removed 4 bases at V and 3 bases at J, with 16 bases between. TCRdb fed the 5' RACE reads into MiXCR, producing one record per CDR3 protein. In the table there are fewer than 120,000 distinct CDR3 sequences, roughly 13% of which are singletons. This clonotype was found a few times. Sequencing was performed on whole blood, taken at baseline. The chain recombines TRBV5-4 with TRBJ1-1, with D tentatively TRBD1 (5 bases). The TCR comes from an adult who was a healthcare worker with PCR-confirmed SARS-CoV-2 infection or an uninfected control (not recorded which). DNA of the CDR3: TGTGCCAGCAGCCCTGGGAGGGGAGGAGACACTGAAGCTTTCTTT. Protein product: CASSPGRGGDTEAFF.